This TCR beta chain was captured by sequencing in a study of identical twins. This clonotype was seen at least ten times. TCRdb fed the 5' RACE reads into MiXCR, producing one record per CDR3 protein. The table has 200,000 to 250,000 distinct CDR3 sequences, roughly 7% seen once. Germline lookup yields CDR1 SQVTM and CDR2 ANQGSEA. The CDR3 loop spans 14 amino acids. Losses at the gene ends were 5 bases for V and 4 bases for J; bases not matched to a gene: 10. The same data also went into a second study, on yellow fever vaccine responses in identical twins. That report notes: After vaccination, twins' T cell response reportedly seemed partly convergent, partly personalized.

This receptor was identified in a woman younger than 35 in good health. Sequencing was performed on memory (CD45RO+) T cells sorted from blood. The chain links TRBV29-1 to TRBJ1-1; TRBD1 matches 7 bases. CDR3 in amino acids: CSVTRGGRGTEAFF. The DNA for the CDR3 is TGCAGCGTTACCAGGGGGGGGAGGGGCACTGAAGCTTTCTTT.